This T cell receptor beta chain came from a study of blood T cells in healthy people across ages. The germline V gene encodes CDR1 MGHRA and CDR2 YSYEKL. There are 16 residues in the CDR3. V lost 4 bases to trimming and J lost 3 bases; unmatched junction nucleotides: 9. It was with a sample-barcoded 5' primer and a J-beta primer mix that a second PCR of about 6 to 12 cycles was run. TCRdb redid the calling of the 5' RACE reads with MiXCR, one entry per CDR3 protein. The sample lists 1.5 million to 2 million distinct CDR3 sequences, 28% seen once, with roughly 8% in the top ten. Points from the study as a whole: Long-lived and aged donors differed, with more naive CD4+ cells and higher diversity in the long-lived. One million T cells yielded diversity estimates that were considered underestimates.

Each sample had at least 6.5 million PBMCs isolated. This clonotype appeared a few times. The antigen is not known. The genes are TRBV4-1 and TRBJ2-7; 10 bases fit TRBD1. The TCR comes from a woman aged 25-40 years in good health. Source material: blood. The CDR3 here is CASSPSDRGSSYEQYF. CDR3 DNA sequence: TGCGCCAGCAGCCCTTCGGACAGGGGGTCGAGCTACGAGCAGTACTTC.